These 21 T cell receptor beta chains originate from one sample sequenced in a study of T cell responses to AZD1222 COVID-19 vaccine. The assay was immunoSEQ multiplex PCR, and TCRdb's table has in-frame clones only and misses some. This table has roughly 100,000 clones, about 90% appearing once. The specimen was peripheral blood, collected on day 0 of AZD1222 vaccination. These TCRs come from an adult in good health.

This chain links TRBV10-1 with TRBJ1-2, with 10 bases that match TRBD1. In germline, CDR1 is WNHNN, CDR2 SYGVQD (reference sequence). Trimming took 1 base from V and 7 from J; bases not matched to a gene: 15. CDR3 size: 18 residues. The CDR3 DNA reads as TGCGCCAGCAGTGAGTACCAAAAAGGGACAGGGGAAGGCTGTGGCTACACCTTC. This translates into CASSEYQKGTGEGCGYTF.

The chain employs TRBV7-6 and TRBJ1-3, with a tentative D call TRBD1 (6 bases). Looked up from germline, CDR1 is SGHVS and CDR2 is FNYEAQ. The CDR3 is 16 amino acids. Trimming removed 1 base from V and 2 bases from J, with 12 bases in between. The CDR3 DNA reads as TGTGCCAGCAGCTTAGGAGGGGGGCATACTGGAAACACCATATATTTT. Translating gives CASSLGGGHTGNTIYF.

The rearrangement links TRBV9 to TRBJ1-6, with D unresolved. CDR1 is SGDLS, CDR2 YYNGEE, per germline. V was cut by 4 bases and J by 5 bases, with 13 bases left in between. The CDR3 is 15 amino acids. CDR3 protein: CASSPEGRNNSPLHF. The CDR3 DNA is TGTGCCAGCAGCCCCGAAGGCAGGAATAATTCACCCCTCCACTTT.

The V and J genes are TRBV18 and TRBJ1-1, with 7 bases aligning to TRBD1. J was trimmed by 4 bases and V by 3 bases; bases with no gene match: 11. CDR3 length equals 16 residues. The germline V gene encodes CDR1 KGHSH and CDR2 LQKENI. CDR3 region: CASSPTGQVSGTEAFF. In nucleotides, the CDR3 is TGTGCCAGCTCACCGACAGGACAGGTATCGGGCACTGAAGCTTTCTTT. Full variable domain (outside the CDR3, taken from reference TRBV18 and TRBJ1-1): NAGVMQNPRHLVRRRGQEARLRCSPMKGHSHVYWYRQLPEEGLKFMVYLQKENIIDESGMPKERFSAEFPKEGPSILRIQQVVRGDSAAYFCASSPTGQVSGTEAFFGQGTRLTVV.

This chain uses TRBV6-1 with TRBJ2-5; possible D gene TRBD2, 6 bases. From germline, CDR1 is MNHNS and CDR2 SASEGT. The CDR3 has 15 residues. Trimming shortened V by 3 bases and J by 5 bases, and 16 bases separated the two germline ends. CDR3 protein: CASSDAIRGTETQYF. The CDR3, as DNA: TGTGCCAGCAGTGATGCTATACGGGGGACGGAGACCCAGTACTTC.

The V call is TRBV5-4, the J call TRBJ2-7; 11 positions match TRBD1. The CDR3 is 14 amino acids. Per the germline V gene, CDR1 is SGHNT and CDR2 is YYREEE (reference sequence). Germline trimming cut 5 bases from V and 3 bases from J; bases unmatched to any gene: 4. The DNA for the CDR3 is TGTGCCAGCAGTACCGGGACAGGGGGCTACGAGCAGTACTTC. This encodes CASSTGTGGYEQYF.

The V gene is TRBV4-3, the J gene TRBJ2-7, with TRBD1 matching 8 bases. This CDR3 is built from 14 residues. The germline V gene encodes CDR1 LGHNA and CDR2 YSLEER. J lost 3 bases, V lost 1 base, and 2 bases had no gene match. The CDR3 loop reads CASSQGTGYYEQYF. The CDR3 nucleotides read TGCGCCAGCAGCCAAGGGACAGGGTACTACGAGCAGTACTTC.

CDR3 DNA sequence: TGTGCCAGCAGCCATGAGGGGGATGGCTACACCTTC. Protein: CASSHEGDGYTF. This chain uses TRBV3-1 (or the pseudogene TRBV3-2) with TRBJ1-2, with a possible D match to TRBD1 (6 bases). The CDR3 extends over 12 amino acids. Trimming shortened V by 3 bases and J by 6 bases, and 8 bases separated the two germline ends. CDR1 and CDR2 (germline): LGHDT, YNNKEL (reference sequence).

There are a few counts of this clone. The CDR3 DNA reads as TGTGCCAGCAGCCAAGAAGATAGGGACAGGGAAAGGGGGACTCAGCCCCAGCATTTT. Residues: CASSQEDRDRERGTQPQHF. The V gene is TRBV3-1 (or the pseudogene TRBV3-2), the J gene TRBJ1-5; 9 bases fit TRBD1. This CDR3 comprises 19 residues. CDR1 and CDR2 from the germline V gene are LGHDT and YNNKEL (reference sequence). The J segment lost 6 bases and the V segment lost 0 bases, leaving 15 bases of the junction unmatched.

The V gene is TRBV2, the J gene TRBJ1-3; 9 bases fit TRBD1. Unmatched junction bases numbered 5, after V lost 4 bases and J lost 4 bases. The CDR3 extends over 15 amino acids. CDR1 SNHLY and CDR2 FYNNEI come from the germline V gene. CDR3 nucleotides: TGTGCCAGCAGTGTCCGGACAGGGGCGGGAAACACCATATATTTT. Encoded protein: CASSVRTGAGNTIYF. Drawing the rest from reference TRBV2 and TRBJ1-3, the complete variable domain is EPEVTQTPSHQVTQMGQEVILRCVPISNHLYFYWYRQILGQKVEFLVSFYNNEISEKSEIFDDQFSVERPDGSNFTLKIRSTKLEDSAMYFCASSVRTGAGNTIYFGEGSWLTVV.

The chain employs TRBV3-1 (or the pseudogene TRBV3-2) and TRBJ2-1; D assignment may be TRBD1 or TRBD2 (5 bases each). From germline, CDR1 is LGHDT and CDR2 YNNKEL (reference sequence). The length of the CDR3 is 15 residues. V lost 0 bases and J 2 bases, leaving 8 bases between the germline ends. The CDR3 nucleotides read TGTGCCAGCAGCCAAGACTCGGGACCCTACAATGAGCAGTTCTTC. Translating it yields CASSQDSGPYNEQFF.

The CDR3 protein is CASSRRQGPEKLFF. In DNA, the CDR3 is TGCGCCAGCAGCCGGAGACAGGGACCTGAAAAACTGTTTTTT. The chain recombines TRBV5-1 with TRBJ1-4, with 7 bases aligning to TRBD1. V trimming: 4 bases; J trimming: 7 bases; junction bases outside the gene matches: 7. This CDR3 has 14 residues. The V gene's germline CDR1 is SGHRS and CDR2 YFSETQ.

The V and J genes are TRBV18 and TRBJ1-4; the D gene is possibly TRBD1 (5 bases). V was shortened by 1 base and J by 8 bases, with 14 bases between the two germline ends. This CDR3 region has 15 residues. The germline V gene has CDR1 KGHSH and CDR2 LQKENI. This chain's CDR3 is CASSPRQGLSEKLFF. DNA for the CDR3: TGTGCCAGCTCACCACGGCAGGGCTTGTCGGAAAAACTGTTTTTT.

The CDR3 DNA sequence: TGCGCCAGCAGCCTCGGGACTGACACCTACGAGCAGTACTTC. As protein: CASSLGTDTYEQYF. The chain joins TRBV5-1 to TRBJ2-7; perhaps TRBD2 as D (6 bases). Looked up from germline, CDR1 is SGHRS and CDR2 is YFSETQ. Trimming pared 4 bases from V and 2 bases from J, leaving 13 bases between. This CDR3 is 14 amino acids long.

The rearrangement uses TRBV20-1 and TRBJ2-3; 11 nucleotides align to TRBD2. V trimming: 3 bases; J trimming: 4 bases; junction bases outside the gene matches: 21. The CDR3 is 20 amino acids. Looked up from germline, CDR1 is DFQATT and CDR2 is SNEGSKA (reference sequence). The CDR3 loop reads CSASPLAGGPIQEDADTQYF. DNA of the CDR3: TGCAGTGCTAGTCCCCTAGCGGGGGGCCCCATACAAGAGGATGCAGATACGCAGTATTTT.

V gene TRBV18 combines with J gene TRBJ1-1, with unresolved D. Germline CDR1 and CDR2: KGHSH and LQKENI. This CDR3 has 13 residues. The V end was cut by 0 bases, the J end by 7 bases, with 9 bases between. The CDR3 region is CASSPPVGIEAFF. The DNA for the CDR3 is TGTGCCAGCTCACCACCGGTAGGGATTGAAGCTTTCTTT.

This sequence joins TRBV3-1 (or the pseudogene TRBV3-2) and TRBJ1-6, with 8 bases fitting TRBD1. Looked up from germline, CDR1 is LGHDT and CDR2 is YNNKEL (reference sequence). This CDR3 region has 13 residues. Unmatched junction bases numbered 5, after V lost 9 bases and J lost 7 bases. The CDR3 region is CASRTGLNSPLHF. CDR3 in DNA: TGTGCCAGTAGGACAGGGTTGAATTCACCCCTCCACTTT.

This chain joins TRBV25-1 and TRBJ1-3; D not certain. Germline-derived CDR1 and CDR2 are MGHDK and SYGVNS. The V and J ends lost 1 base and 0 bases respectively, with 7 bases between them. The CDR3 is 15 residues long. The CDR3 nucleotides are TGTGCCAGCAGTGAATCTGGGAGCTCTGGAAACACCATATATTTT. Translation gives CASSESGSSGNTIYF.

The CDR3 DNA reads as TGTGCCAGCAGCCCCCGGACACTTTACAATGAGCAGTTCTTC. This translates into CASSPRTLYNEQFF. The rearrangement links TRBV28 to TRBJ2-1; D is possibly TRBD1 (5 bases). This CDR3 comprises 14 residues. V lost 6 bases and J 4 bases, leaving 13 bases between the germline ends. CDR1 is MDHEN and CDR2 is SYDVKM in the germline V gene.

This chain uses TRBV5-8 with TRBJ1-3; TRBD1 matches at 7 bases. The trim removed 3 bases at V and 6 bases at J, leaving 6 bases unmatched. The CDR3 totals 14 residues. CDR1 is SGHTS and CDR2 is YDEGEE in the germline V gene. This chain's CDR3 is CASSWTGSQNTIYF. CDR3 bases: TGTGCCAGCAGCTGGACAGGAAGCCAAAACACCATATATTTT.

This chain links TRBV5-5 with TRBJ1-2, with unresolved D. Germline CDR1 reads SGHKS; CDR2 reads YYEKEE (reference sequence). This CDR3 is built from 14 residues. V lost 4 bases, J lost 2 bases, and 12 bases lay in between. The CDR3 region is CASSRSQENYGYTF. CDR3 DNA: TGTGCCAGCAGCAGGAGCCAGGAAAACTATGGCTACACCTTC.